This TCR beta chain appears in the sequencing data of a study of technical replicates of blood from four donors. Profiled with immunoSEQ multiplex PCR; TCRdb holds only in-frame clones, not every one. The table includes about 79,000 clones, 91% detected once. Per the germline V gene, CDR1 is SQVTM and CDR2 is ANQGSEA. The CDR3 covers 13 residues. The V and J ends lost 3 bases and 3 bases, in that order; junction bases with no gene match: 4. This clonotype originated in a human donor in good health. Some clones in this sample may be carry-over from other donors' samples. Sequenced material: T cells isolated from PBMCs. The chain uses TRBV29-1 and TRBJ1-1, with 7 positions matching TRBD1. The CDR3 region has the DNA TGCAGCGTTGACACAGGGGTGGACACTGAAGCTTTCTTT. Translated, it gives CSVDTGVDTEAFF.